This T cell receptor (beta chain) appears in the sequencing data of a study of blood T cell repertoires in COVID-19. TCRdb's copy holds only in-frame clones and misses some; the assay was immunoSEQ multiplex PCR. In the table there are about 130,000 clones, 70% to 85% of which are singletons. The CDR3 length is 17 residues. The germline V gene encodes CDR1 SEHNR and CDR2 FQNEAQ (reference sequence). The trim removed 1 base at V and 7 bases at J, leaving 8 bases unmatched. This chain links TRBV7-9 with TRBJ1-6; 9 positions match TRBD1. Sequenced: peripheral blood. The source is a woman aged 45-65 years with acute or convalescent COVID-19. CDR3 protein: CASSLDPGQGINSPLHF. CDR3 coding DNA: TGTGCCAGCAGCTTAGACCCTGGACAGGGGATCAATTCACCCCTCCACTTT.